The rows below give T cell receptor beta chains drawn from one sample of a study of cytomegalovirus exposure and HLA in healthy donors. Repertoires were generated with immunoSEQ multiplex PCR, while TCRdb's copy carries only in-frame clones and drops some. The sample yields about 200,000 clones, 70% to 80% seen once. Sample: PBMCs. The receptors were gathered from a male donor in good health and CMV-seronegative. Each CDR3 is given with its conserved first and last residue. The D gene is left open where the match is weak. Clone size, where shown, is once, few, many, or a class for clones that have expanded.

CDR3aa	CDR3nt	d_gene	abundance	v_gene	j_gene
CASSLSNSLLNTEAFF	TGTGCCAGCAGTTTATCGAACAGCCTGTTGAACACTGAAGCTTTCTTT	NA	NA	TRBV27	TRBJ1-1
CASSLEAGAFFGNTIYF	TGTGCCAGCAGCTTAGAGGCAGGGGCGTTTTTTGGAAACACCATATATTTT	NA	NA	TRBV7-8	TRBJ1-3
CASSPSLGGYEQYF	TGTGCCAGCAGCCCGTCCTTGGGGGGCTACGAGCAGTACTTC	NA	NA	TRBV13	TRBJ2-7
CARTSGSSYNEQFF	TGTGCCAGAACAAGCGGGAGCTCCTACAATGAGCAGTTCTTC	TRBD2	NA	TRBV2	TRBJ2-1
CASSRQGAGETEAFF	TGTGCCAGCAGCCGACAGGGGGCAGGGGAGACTGAAGCTTTCTTT	TRBD1	NA	TRBV2	TRBJ1-1
CASSFGAGGRPEQYF	TGTGCCAGCAGCTTTGGGGCGGGAGGGCGGCCCGAGCAGTACTTC	TRBD2	NA	TRBV7-8	TRBJ2-7
CASSLTATRTGDTQYF	TGTGCCAGCAGCTTAACGGCGACCCGGACTGGAGATACGCAGTATTTT	NA	NA	TRBV7-2	TRBJ2-3
CAISLQGGTSTDTQYF	TGTGCCATCAGCCTTCAGGGCGGGACTAGCACAGATACGCAGTATTTT	NA	NA	TRBV10-3	TRBJ2-3
CASSPFSGRGDTQYF	TGTGCCAGCAGCCCTTTTAGCGGGAGAGGAGATACGCAGTATTTT	TRBD2	NA	TRBV6-1	TRBJ2-3
CASTTGAASPLHF	TGTGCCAGTACCACAGGGGCCGCTTCACCCCTCCACTTT	TRBD1	NA	TRBV19	TRBJ1-6
CASSPRTGTPQETQYF	TGTGCCAGCAGCCCCCGGACAGGGACCCCTCAAGAGACCCAGTACTTC	TRBD1	NA	TRBV9	TRBJ2-5
CASSQDLAGTNYEQYF	TGTGCCAGCAGCCAAGATCTTGCGGGAACAAATTACGAGCAGTACTTC	NA	NA	TRBV4-2	TRBJ2-7
CASSGGPTRGRAQSLYYNEQFF	TGTGCCAGCAGCGGTGGTCCGACGAGGGGGAGGGCCCAATCTCTCTACTACAATGAGCAGTTCTTC	NA	NA	TRBV9	TRBJ2-1
CASSQGQGASGNTIYF	TGCGCCAGCAGCCAAGGACAGGGGGCGAGCGGAAACACCATATATTTT	TRBD1	NA	TRBV4-1	TRBJ1-3
CASSLSSGKSYEQYF	TGTGCCAGCAGTTTATCGTCTGGCAAATCCTACGAGCAGTACTTC	NA	NA	TRBV28	TRBJ2-7
CSVEDRGQADISTDTQYF	TGCAGCGTTGAAGATCGGGGTCAAGCGGATATTAGCACAGATACGCAGTATTTT	NA	once	TRBV29-1	TRBJ2-3
CASSGPGLEGAEQFF	TGTGCCAGCAGCGGACCGGGACTAGAAGGAGCTGAGCAGTTCTTC	TRBD2	NA	TRBV5-4	TRBJ2-1
CASGKDWYEQYF	TGTGCTAGTGGAAAAGACTGGTACGAGCAGTACTTC	NA	NA	TRBV12-5	TRBJ2-7
CASSLGDRGLKETQYF	TGTGCCAGCAGCTTGGGGGACAGGGGGCTTAAAGAGACCCAGTACTTC	TRBD1	NA	TRBV7-9	TRBJ2-5
CASSIGTSGSYEQYF	TGTGCCAGTAGTATAGGGACTAGCGGGTCCTACGAGCAGTACTTC	TRBD2	NA	TRBV19	TRBJ2-7
CASSMGVATNEKLFF	TGTGCCAGTAGTATGGGCGTCGCAACTAATGAAAAACTGTTTTTT	NA	few	TRBV19	TRBJ1-4
CASSQSSGSYEQYF	TGTGCCAGCAGCCAATCTAGCGGCTCCTACGAGCAGTACTTC	TRBD2	NA	TRBV28	TRBJ2-7
CASSLVVSPYEQYF	TGCGCCAGCAGCTTGGTTGTCTCCCCCTACGAGCAGTACTTC	NA	few	TRBV5-1	TRBJ2-7
CSARQGDYGYTF	TGCAGCGCTCGACAGGGAGACTATGGCTACACCTTC	TRBD1	once	TRBV29-1	TRBJ1-2
CASSLDPPAEQPQHF	TGTGCCAGCAGCTTAGATCCCCCGGCGGAACAGCCCCAGCATTTT	NA	NA	TRBV7-2	TRBJ1-5